Listed here are 7 T cell receptor beta chains from one sample, sequenced in a study of blood T cell repertoires in COVID-19. The protocol was immunoSEQ multiplex PCR, while the TCRdb copy is restricted to in-frame clones and leaves out a portion. The repertoire holds fewer than 500,000 clones, with approximately 90% as singletons. The material sequenced was PBMCs or T cells enriched from blood (not recorded which). All receptors come from a woman under 30 who had recovered from COVID-19.

The chain carries TRBV5-1 and TRBJ2-3, with 10 bases matching TRBD2. J was trimmed by 5 bases and V by 0 bases; bases with no gene match: 6. CDR3 length: 16 amino acids. Germline-derived CDR1 and CDR2 are SGHRS and YFSETQ. This CDR3 is CASSLAPSGGGDTQYF. The CDR3 nucleotides are TGCGCCAGCAGCTTGGCGCCTAGCGGGGGTGGAGATACGCAGTATTTT.

There are a few counts of this clone. The J gene is TRBJ2-2, the V gene TRBV9, with a weak D call TRBD1 (6 bases). The V gene lost 4 bases and the J gene lost 1 base, with 23 bases spanning the gap. The CDR3 covers 19 residues. Germline V gene lookup returns CDR1 SGDLS and CDR2 YYNGEE. The CDR3 bases are TGTGCCAGCAGCCCCCGGGACAACGCTTCCCCCTTGAACACCGGGGAGCTGTTTTTT. It yields the protein CASSPRDNASPLNTGELFF.

About this clone itself: One end of the junction is discordant with germline, which a read error may explain. This chain joins TRBV18 and TRBJ2-2; the match to TRBD1 covers 11 bases. Germline lookup yields CDR1 KGHSH and CDR2 LQKENI. This CDR3 is built from 16 residues. Written as DNA, the CDR3 is TGTGCCAGCTCCCCACGGACAGGGGGCAAGACCGGGGAGCTGTTTTTT. This translates into CASSPRTGGKTGELFF.

The rearrangement uses TRBV6-6 and TRBJ2-2; TRBD2 might be the D (6 bases). The V gene's germline CDR1 is MNHNY and CDR2 SVGAGI (reference sequence). The V end lost 6 bases, the J end lost 7 bases, and 18 bases lay between the germline ends. The CDR3 is 15 amino acids. The CDR3 reads CASSGTQGSSGELFF. CDR3 coding DNA: TGTGCCAGCAGCGGGACTCAGGGTTCTAGCGGGGAGCTGTTTTTT.

The chain carries TRBV4-1 and TRBJ1-2, with 7 nucleotides matching TRBD1. This CDR3 spans 16 amino acids. CDR1 and CDR2 from the germline V gene are MGHRA and YSYEKL. The V segment lost 1 base and the J segment 6 bases; nucleotides outside the gene matches: 11. CDR3 nucleotides: TGCGCCAGCAGCCAAGTATTATCGACAGGGAAGAATGGCTACACCTTC. Its protein product is CASSQVLSTGKNGYTF.

The chain joins TRBV19 to TRBJ1-2, with a tentative D call TRBD1 (5 bases). The CDR3 is 14 amino acids. V shed 5 bases and J shed 1 base, with 11 bases lying between them. Germline CDR1 is LNHDA and CDR2 is SQIVND (reference sequence). The CDR3 reads CASSAEGDNYGYTF. The CDR3 region has the DNA TGTGCCAGTAGTGCAGAAGGGGATAACTATGGCTACACCTTC.

The gene calls are TRBV19 and TRBJ2-3; D perhaps matches TRBD2 (5 bases). CDR3 length: 15 amino acids. The V end was cut by 4 bases, the J end by 1 base, with 12 bases between. Germline V lookup: CDR1 LNHDA, CDR2 SQIVND (reference sequence). CDR3 bases: TGTGCCAGTAGTACCTCTGGACTGCGCACAGATACGCAGTATTTT. Protein sequence: CASSTSGLRTDTQYF.